Each of the 32 T cell receptor beta chains below was sequenced from the same sample in a study of brain T cells in children with intractable seizures. Clones were sequenced by immunoSEQ multiplex PCR, and TCRdb holds only the in-frame ones, with some missing. The sample has about 80,000 clones, more than 75% seen once. The input for sequencing was peripheral blood, taken at surgery. The receptors were gathered from a girl aged 2 to 10 with Rasmussen encephalitis and intractable seizures.

J is TRBJ2-1 and V is TRBV12-3 or TRBV12-4; no definite D call. This CDR3 spans 13 amino acids. V dropped 2 bases and J dropped 4 bases, with 6 bases sitting between them. CDR3 DNA: TGTGCCAGCAGTTTATGGGGTTACAATGAGCAGTTCTTC. Translated, it gives CASSLWGYNEQFF.

This clone was detected only once. The rearrangement links TRBV30 to TRBJ1-3; no reliable D call. The CDR3 runs 13 residues. CDR1 is GTSNPN and CDR2 is SVGIG in the germline V gene (reference sequence). V dropped 1 base and J dropped 0 bases, with 4 bases sitting between them. Written as DNA, the CDR3 is TGTGCCTGGAGTGGCAGCTCTGGAAACACCATATATTTT. This sequence encodes CAWSGSSGNTIYF.

The chain uses TRBV6-2 or TRBV6-3 and TRBJ2-5, with TRBD2 matching 9 bases. The germline gives CDR1 MNHEY, CDR2 SVGEGT. The CDR3 consists of 20 residues. After removal of 0 bases from V and 3 bases from J, the junction contained 17 bases not matched to a gene. CDR3: CASSYSSLSSGVSAKETQYF. The CDR3 DNA reads as TGTGCCAGCAGTTACTCGAGTTTATCTAGCGGGGTATCTGCGAAAGAGACCCAGTACTTC.

V is TRBV11-2 and J is TRBJ1-3; D is perhaps TRBD1 (6 bases). Trimming removed 1 base from V and 4 bases from J, with 17 bases in between. This CDR3 has 17 residues. Germline assignment: CDR1 SGHAT and CDR2 FQNNGV. The CDR3 reads CASSLAFTGLSGNTIYF. For the CDR3, the DNA is TGTGCCAGCAGCTTAGCTTTCACAGGGTTGTCCGGAAACACCATATATTTT.

The V call is TRBV4-2, the J call TRBJ1-4, with D uncertain. The CDR3 contains 16 residues. V dropped 0 bases and J dropped 0 bases, with 8 bases sitting between them. Germline V CDR1 and CDR2: LGHNA, YNFKEQ. The CDR3 bases are TGTGCCAGCAGCCAAGAACTGGGTGCAACTAATGAAAAACTGTTTTTT. This encodes CASSQELGATNEKLFF.

CDR3 in amino acids: CASSPGTGSYEQYF. CDR3 sequence (DNA): TGTGCCAGCAGCCCCGGGACAGGGAGCTACGAGCAGTACTTC. V is TRBV5-4 and J is TRBJ2-7; 9 nucleotides agree with TRBD1. Germline CDR1 SGHNT, CDR2 YYREEE (reference sequence). The CDR3 extends over 14 amino acids. After removal of 4 bases from V and 3 bases from J, the junction contained 5 bases not matched to a gene. The entire variable domain, with the rest obtained from reference TRBV5-4 and TRBJ2-7, is as follows: ETGVTQSPTHLIKTRGQQVTLRCSSQSGHNTVSWYQQALGQGPQFIFQYYREEENGRGNFPPRFSGLQFPNYSSELNVNALELDDSALYLCASSPGTGSYEQYFGPGTRLTVT.

The chain joins TRBV7-6 to TRBJ1-2; possible D gene TRBD1, 6 bases. The CDR3 sequence is 15 residues long. V gave up 3 bases and J gave up 6 bases, with 17 bases separating them. Germline V gene lookup returns CDR1 SGHVS and CDR2 FNYEAQ. In DNA form, the CDR3 reads TGTGCCAGCAGCTTGGACCCAACAGGGTTTGATGGCTACACCTTC. Encoded protein: CASSLDPTGFDGYTF.

This chain links TRBV3-1 (or the pseudogene TRBV3-2) with TRBJ2-5, with 11 bases fitting TRBD2. The germline CDR1 and CDR2 sequences are LGHDT and YNNKEL (reference sequence). The CDR3 length is 16 residues. The J segment lost 2 bases and the V segment lost 4 bases, leaving 6 bases of the junction unmatched. Here the CDR3 DNA reads TGTGCCAGCAGCCGAAGACTAGCGGGGAGACAAGAGACCCAGTACTTC. It encodes CASSRRLAGRQETQYF.

V and J are TRBV9 and TRBJ2-5; D might be TRBD2 (7 bases). CDR3 size: 17 residues. CDR1 SGDLS and CDR2 YYNGEE come from the germline V gene. V was clipped by 2 bases and J by 2 bases, with 19 bases between them. DNA for the CDR3: TGTGCCAGCAGCGTCGGGGGGCGTTCTTACTTTCAAGAGACCCAGTACTTC. Its translation is CASSVGGRSYFQETQYF.

The chain carries TRBV4-2 and TRBJ1-1; D not resolved. Germline V gene data show CDR1 as LGHNA and CDR2 as YNFKEQ. The CDR3 is 13 residues long. V was clipped by 1 base and J by 5 bases, with 8 bases between them. CDR3 sequence (DNA): TGTGCCAGCAGCCAAGTTCGGAATACTGAAGCTTTCTTT. Translation: CASSQVRNTEAFF.

The V and J genes are TRBV30 and TRBJ1-2; unclear D gene. This CDR3 is 14 amino acids long. Germline values: CDR1 GTSNPN, CDR2 SVGIG (reference sequence). V was trimmed by 4 bases and J by 4 bases, leaving 16 bases between them. The CDR3 reads CAWNIWTDPYGYTF. The CDR3 DNA sequence: TGTGCCTGGAATATTTGGACCGACCCCTATGGCTACACCTTC.

J is TRBJ1-2 and V is TRBV5-5; 10 bases agree with TRBD1. CDR1 is SGHKS and CDR2 is YYEKEE in the germline V gene (reference sequence). The junction had 18 bases not matched to a gene; V was cut back by 4 bases and J by 0 bases. The CDR3 has 20 amino acids. Here the CDR3 DNA reads TGTGCCAGCAGCCTACGCTCCCGGGACAGGGGTACCCTGACTAACTATGGCTACACCTTC. Translating gives CASSLRSRDRGTLTNYGYTF.

V usage is TRBV5-1 and J usage is TRBJ2-1; 8 nucleotides line up with TRBD2. CDR1 and CDR2 (germline): SGHRS, YFSETQ. CDR3 length: 18 amino acids. V gave up 2 bases and J gave up 6 bases; unmatched junction bases: 16. The CDR3 nucleotides read TGCGCCAGCAGCTTCTCCCTAGCTCCCGGGAGCGGGAGCAATGAGCAGTTCTTC. It translates to CASSFSLAPGSGSNEQFF.

This sequence joins TRBV13 and TRBJ1-1, with D perhaps TRBD1 (6 bases). Germline V gene sequence: CDR1 PRHDT, CDR2 FYEKMQ (reference sequence). The CDR3 loop spans 17 amino acids. Deletions cut 5 bases from V and 5 bases from J, with 24 bases between. The CDR3 loop is CASSMGHRRTGETEAFF. For the CDR3, the DNA is TGTGCCAGCAGCATGGGACACCGGAGGACCGGGGAGACTGAAGCTTTCTTT.

V usage is TRBV7-9 and J usage is TRBJ2-7; perhaps TRBD2 as D (6 bases). This CDR3 has 15 residues. Looked up from germline, CDR1 is SEHNR and CDR2 is FQNEAQ (reference sequence). V lost 1 base to trimming and J lost 0 bases, with 10 bases between them. This chain's CDR3 is CASSLDGTPSYEQYF. CDR3 DNA sequence: TGTGCCAGCAGCTTAGATGGGACTCCCTCCTACGAGCAGTACTTC.

CDR3 sequence reads: CASSYSDRGAPEAFF. For the CDR3, the DNA is TGTGCCAGCAGTTACTCGGACAGGGGGGCCCCTGAAGCTTTCTTT. The gene calls are TRBV6-5 and TRBJ1-1, with 10 bases fitting TRBD1. This CDR3 spans 15 amino acids. Looked up from germline, CDR1 is MNHEY and CDR2 is SVGAGI. J lost 6 bases, V lost 0 bases, and 4 bases had no gene match.

This clone was found once. The chain has TRBV5-1 and TRBJ2-5, with D possibly TRBD2 on 6 matching bases. Trimming pared 4 bases from V and 5 bases from J, leaving 15 bases between. From germline, CDR1 is SGHRS and CDR2 YFSETQ. This CDR3 has 14 residues. The CDR3 is CASSLGRGGETQYF. The DNA of the CDR3 is TGCGCCAGCAGCCTTGGGCGGGGTGGGGAGACCCAGTACTTC.

The CDR3, as DNA: TGTGCCAGCGGGATCAACTATGGCTACACCTTC. It translates to CASGINYGYTF. The chain links TRBV12-3 or TRBV12-4 to TRBJ1-2; D is undetermined. CDR3 size: 11 residues. V gave up 8 bases and J gave up 2 bases, with 6 bases separating them.

This clone was recorded only once. The V call is TRBV5-6, the J call TRBJ1-4; 9 bases fit TRBD1. The CDR3 is made up of 15 amino acids. The germline gives CDR1 SGHDT, CDR2 YYEEEE. V lost 3 bases to trimming and J lost 7 bases; unmatched junction nucleotides: 7. CDR3 coding DNA: TGTGCCAGCAGCTCCATCGCGACAGGGGGTGAAAAACTGTTTTTT. Encoded protein: CASSSIATGGEKLFF.

This chain connects TRBV5-4 to TRBJ2-3, with 7 bases fitting TRBD2. CDR3 size: 18 residues. Germline V gives CDR1 SGHNT, CDR2 YYREEE (reference sequence). Trimming removed 4 bases from V and 4 bases from J; junction bases left unmatched: 18. CDR3 protein: CASSASSGTKLGADTQYF. Here the CDR3 DNA reads TGTGCCAGCAGCGCTTCATCCGGGACTAAGTTGGGGGCAGATACGCAGTATTTT.

This chain joins TRBV5-6 and TRBJ2-7; no firm D call. The germline V gene encodes CDR1 SGHDT and CDR2 YYEEEE. Between the trimmed V and J ends, which lost 4 bases and 3 bases, there was a span of 5 bases. CDR3 size: 11 residues. The CDR3 is CASSQGYEQYF. For the CDR3, the DNA is TGTGCCAGCAGCCAAGGCTACGAGCAGTACTTC.

This clone showed up just once. The gene calls are TRBV28 and TRBJ2-7, with D unresolved. CDR1 is MDHEN and CDR2 is SYDVKM in the germline V gene. The length of the CDR3 is 17 residues. The ends were cut back, 5 bases at V and 5 bases at J, with 25 bases in the middle. The CDR3 reads CASSPSRRITSVDEQYF. In DNA, the CDR3 is TGTGCCAGCAGTCCGAGCAGGAGAATCACCAGTGTCGACGAGCAGTACTTC.

The chain joins TRBV5-1 to TRBJ2-1, with 7 bases matching TRBD1. Germline CDR1 and CDR2: SGHRS and YFSETQ. Trimming at V came to 0 bases and at J to 4 bases, leaving 7 bases not matched to a gene. The CDR3 spans 16 residues. Here the CDR3 DNA reads TGCGCCAGCAGCTTGGATTTCGGACAGGCTTACAATGAGCAGTTCTTC. Amino acid sequence: CASSLDFGQAYNEQFF.

The genes are TRBV2 and TRBJ1-1, with a possible D match to TRBD1 (5 bases). Germline V gene sequence: CDR1 SNHLY, CDR2 FYNNEI. The CDR3 is made up of 11 amino acids. V dropped 6 bases and J dropped 7 bases, with 9 bases sitting between them. Written as DNA, the CDR3 is TGTGCCAGCAGCGATGACAGTGAAGCTTTCTTT. It specifies CASSDDSEAFF.

The chain employs TRBV7-9 and TRBJ1-1; unclear D gene. Germline-derived CDR1 and CDR2 are SEHNR and FQNEAQ (reference sequence). The CDR3 totals 15 residues. With 3 bases removed from V and 0 bases from J, the gap between germline ends came to 11 bases. This chain's CDR3 is CASSFQGAMNTEAFF. The CDR3 DNA is TGTGCCAGCAGCTTTCAAGGCGCTATGAACACTGAAGCTTTCTTT.

The rearrangement joins TRBV7-9 to TRBJ2-1, with 10 bases identical to TRBD2. Looked up from germline, CDR1 is SEHNR and CDR2 is FQNEAQ (reference sequence). The CDR3 is 15 residues long. With 3 bases clipped from V and 5 bases from J, the junction kept 4 bases outside the gene matches. This CDR3 is CASSFALAGNNEQFF. The DNA for the CDR3 is TGTGCCAGCAGCTTTGCACTAGCGGGGAACAATGAGCAGTTCTTC. Together with reference TRBV7-9 and TRBJ2-1, the CDR3 gives the full variable domain: DTGVSQNPRHKITKRGQNVTFRCDPISEHNRLYWYRQTLGQGPEFLTYFQNEAQLEKSRLLSDRFSAERPKGSFSTLEIQRTEQGDSAMYLCASSFALAGNNEQFFGPGTRLTVL.

The rearrangement links TRBV6-2 or TRBV6-3 to TRBJ2-1, with 9 bases aligning to TRBD1. This CDR3 has 15 amino acids. Germline assignment: CDR1 MNHEY and CDR2 SVGEGT. Trimming took 4 bases from V and 9 from J; bases not matched to a gene: 10. The CDR3, as DNA: TGTGCCAGCAGTTTAGGGGGGACAGGGCTCCCTGAGCAGTTCTTC. This translates into CASSLGGTGLPEQFF.

This chain joins TRBV19 and TRBJ2-1; TRBD2 aligns across 13 bases. This CDR3 is built from 16 residues. J gave up 0 bases and V 4 bases, and 0 bases lay outside the gene matches. Germline V gene sequence: CDR1 LNHDA, CDR2 SQIVND (reference sequence). The CDR3 reads CASSRTSGSSYNEQFF. The CDR3 DNA is TGTGCCAGTAGTAGGACTAGCGGGAGCTCCTACAATGAGCAGTTCTTC.

The V gene is TRBV7-2, the J gene TRBJ2-5, with D possibly being TRBD1 (5 bases). Germline V gene lookup returns CDR1 SGHTA and CDR2 FQGNSA. The V end lost 0 bases, the J end lost 9 bases, and 14 bases lay between the germline ends. CDR3 length equals 14 residues. The DNA for the CDR3 is TGTGCCAGCAGCTTAGCTCGGCAGGGTATGGCCCAGTACTTC. Amino acid sequence: CASSLARQGMAQYF. Full variable domain (rest looked up from reference TRBV7-2 and TRBJ2-5): GAGVSQSPSNKVTEKGKDVELRCDPISGHTALYWYRQSLGQGLEFLIYFQGNSAPDKSGLPSDRFSAERTGGSVSTLTIQRTQQEDSAVYLCASSLARQGMAQYFGPGTRLLVL.

This clone showed up just once. In DNA form, the CDR3 reads TGTGCCAGCAGCTTAAACCTACAAGAGCAGTTCTTC. It encodes CASSLNLQEQFF. The chain links TRBV7-2 to TRBJ2-1; D is undetermined. The CDR3 runs 12 residues. Deletions cut 2 bases from V and 10 bases from J, with 9 bases between. Germline V gene sequence: CDR1 SGHTA, CDR2 FQGNSA.

This chain links TRBV5-4 with TRBJ2-1; D is uncertain. Germline values: CDR1 SGHNT, CDR2 YYREEE (reference sequence). V lost 5 bases and J lost 2, with 11 bases in between. CDR3 length: 14 residues. CDR3 DNA: TGTGCCAGCAGTTCAGACGGACCCTACAATGAGCAGTTCTTC. As protein: CASSSDGPYNEQFF.

The CDR3 here is CASSYRGRITEAFF. The CDR3 bases are TGTGCCAGCAGTTACCGGGGGCGGATCACTGAAGCTTTCTTT. The rearrangement joins TRBV6-2 or TRBV6-3 to TRBJ1-1; D might be TRBD1 (6 bases). Per germline, CDR1 MNHEY and CDR2 SVGEGT. The CDR3 loop spans 14 amino acids. V was clipped by 2 bases and J by 4 bases, with 11 bases between them.